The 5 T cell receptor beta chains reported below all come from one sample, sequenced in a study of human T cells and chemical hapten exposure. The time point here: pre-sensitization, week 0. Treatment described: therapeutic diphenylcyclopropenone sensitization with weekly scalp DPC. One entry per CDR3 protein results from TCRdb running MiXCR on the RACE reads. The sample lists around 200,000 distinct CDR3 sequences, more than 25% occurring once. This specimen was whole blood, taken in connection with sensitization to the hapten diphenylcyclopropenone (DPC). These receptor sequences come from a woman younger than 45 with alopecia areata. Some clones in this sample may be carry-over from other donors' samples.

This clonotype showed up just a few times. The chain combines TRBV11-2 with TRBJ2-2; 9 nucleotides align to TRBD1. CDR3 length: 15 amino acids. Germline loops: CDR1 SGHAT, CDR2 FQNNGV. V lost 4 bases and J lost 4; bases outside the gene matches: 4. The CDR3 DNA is TGTGCCAGCAGCTCCGGGACAGGGACCACCGGGGAGCTGTTTTTT. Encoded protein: CASSSGTGTTGELFF.

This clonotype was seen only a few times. The CDR3: CASSPTGQGSGDQPQHF. As DNA, the CDR3 is TGTGCCAGCAGCCCCACCGGGCAGGGTAGCGGAGATCAGCCCCAGCATTTT. This sequence joins TRBV7-8 and TRBJ1-5; D is possibly TRBD1 (5 bases). The CDR3 contains 17 residues. Germline lookup yields CDR1 SGHVS and CDR2 FQNEAQ. The V and J ends lost 5 bases and 5 bases respectively, with 22 bases between them.

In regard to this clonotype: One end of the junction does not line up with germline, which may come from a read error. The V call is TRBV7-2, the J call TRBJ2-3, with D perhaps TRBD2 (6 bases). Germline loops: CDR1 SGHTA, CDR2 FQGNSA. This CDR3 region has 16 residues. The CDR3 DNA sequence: TGTGTCAGCAGCGCCCGACGGAGGGCCGGGGCAGATACGCAGTATTTT. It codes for CVSSARRRAGADTQYF.

The CDR3 sequence: CASSLAGLAGHSYEQYF. The CDR3 DNA reads TGTGCCAGCAGTTTGGCCGGACTAGCGGGTCACTCCTACGAGCAGTACTTC. This chain uses TRBV28 with TRBJ2-7; TRBD2 agrees at 11 bases. J lost 0 bases, V lost 3 bases, and 7 bases had no gene match. Germline-derived CDR1 and CDR2 are MDHEN and SYDVKM. The CDR3 contains 17 residues.

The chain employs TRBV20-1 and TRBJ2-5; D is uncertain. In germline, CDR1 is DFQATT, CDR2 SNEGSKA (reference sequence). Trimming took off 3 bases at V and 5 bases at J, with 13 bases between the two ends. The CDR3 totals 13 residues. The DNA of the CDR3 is TGCAGTGCTAGCGGAGTTATCGCGGAGACCCAGTACTTC. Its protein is CSASGVIAETQYF.